A single sample gave rise to the 22 T cell receptor beta chains below, sequenced in a study of early T cells in non-severe SARS-CoV-2 infection. TCRdb recomputed calls from the 5' RACE reads with MiXCR, one row per CDR3 protein. The sample shows about 60,000 distinct CDR3 sequences, under 15% of them seen only once. Source: whole blood, taken at baseline. These receptors were collected from an adult who was a healthcare worker with PCR-confirmed SARS-CoV-2 infection or an uninfected control (not recorded which).

The chain uses TRBV5-1 and TRBJ2-1, with 10 bases aligning to TRBD1. There are 15 residues in the CDR3. From germline, CDR1 is SGHRS and CDR2 YFSETQ. With V trimmed by 3 bases and J by 9 bases, 9 bases remained unmatched. CDR3 sequence (DNA): TGCGCCAGCAGCTCAGCCCCGGGACAGGGGCGTGAGCAGTTCTTC. Its protein is CASSSAPGQGREQFF.

The table lists this clonotype with many counts. The gene calls are TRBV7-8 and TRBJ2-2, with 7 nucleotides matching TRBD2. Germline V gene sequence: CDR1 SGHVS, CDR2 FQNEAQ. V shed 5 bases and J 0 bases; nucleotides not matched to a gene: 9. CDR3 length: 17 amino acids. The CDR3 protein is CASSAPWSGANTGELFF. CDR3 DNA: TGTGCCAGCAGCGCTCCGTGGAGCGGGGCGAACACCGGGGAGCTGTTTTTT.

The J gene is TRBJ1-1, the V gene TRBV11-2; perhaps TRBD1 as D (5 bases). CDR3 length: 16 residues. The V gene lost 3 bases and the J gene lost 6 bases, with 20 bases spanning the gap. CDR1 and CDR2 (germline): SGHAT, FQNNGV. CDR3 DNA sequence: TGTGCCAGCAGCTTCGGGACCTTCGGGAGCGGTTCTGAAGCTTTCTTT. Translation gives CASSFGTFGSGSEAFF. Supplemented by reference TRBV11-2 and TRBJ1-1, the full variable domain reads EAGVAQSPRYKIIEKRQSVAFWCNPISGHATLYWYQQILGQGPKLLIQFQNNGVVDDSQLPKDRFSAERLKGVDSTLKIQPAKLEDSAVYLCASSFGTFGSGSEAFFGQGTRLTVV.

This clonotype was detected only a few times. This chain uses TRBV2 with TRBJ2-3, with TRBD1 matching 10 bases. V lost 10 bases, J lost 4 bases, and 5 bases stayed unmatched. The CDR3 runs to 13 residues. Germline V CDR1 and CDR2: SNHLY, FYNNEI. The CDR3 bases are TGTGCCACCGGACAGGGGGGACCAGATACGCAGTATTTT. Its protein is CATGQGGPDTQYF.

V is TRBV12-3 or TRBV12-4 and J is TRBJ1-1, with a possible D match to TRBD1 (6 bases). The CDR3 totals 17 residues. The V end lost 4 bases, the J end lost 1 base, and 19 bases lay between the germline ends. DNA for the CDR3: TGTGCCAGCAGTTGGGGTTGGTCGGGACACCAGAACACTGAAGCTTTCTTT. Its translation is CASSWGWSGHQNTEAFF.

This clonotype was detected many times. DNA for the CDR3: TGCGCCAGCAGCCAAGATTGGGGCGCCGGGTACGAGCAGTACTTC. Its protein product is CASSQDWGAGYEQYF. The chain combines TRBV4-1 with TRBJ2-7; D may be TRBD1 (5 bases). V shed 0 bases and J shed 4 bases, with 13 bases lying between them. Germline V gives CDR1 MGHRA, CDR2 YSYEKL. This CDR3 is built from 15 residues.

This chain links TRBV18 with TRBJ2-7, with D uncertain. The CDR3 runs 13 residues. Trimming stripped 3 bases from V and 2 bases from J, with 8 bases between. Germline CDR1 is KGHSH and CDR2 is LQKENI. Here the CDR3 DNA reads TGTGCCAGCTCACCGGCGCGGACCTACGAGCAGTACTTC. It is translated as CASSPARTYEQYF.

This clonotype was seen many times. This chain uses TRBV20-1 with TRBJ1-1, with D possibly being TRBD1 (5 bases). V was pared by 6 bases and J by 4 bases, with 18 bases between. This CDR3 spans 14 amino acids. Germline V lookup: CDR1 DFQATT, CDR2 SNEGSKA (reference sequence). The CDR3 DNA sequence: TGCAGTGCCCCGATGGGGGGGAAGAGCACTGAAGCTTTCTTT. This encodes CSAPMGGKSTEAFF.

The chain carries TRBV5-1 and TRBJ2-1, with 9 bases lining up with TRBD2. This CDR3 spans 16 amino acids. Germline V gene lookup returns CDR1 SGHRS and CDR2 YFSETQ. The V gene end was trimmed by 4 bases and the J gene end by 2 bases; junction bases not matched to a gene: 7. The CDR3: CASSLSGSAAYNEQFF. The CDR3 DNA reads as TGCGCCAGCAGCCTTAGCGGGAGCGCCGCCTACAATGAGCAGTTCTTC.

The V and J genes are TRBV3-1 and TRBJ2-7; TRBD2 aligns across 9 bases. The ends lost 0 bases at V and 6 bases at J; junction bases unmatched: 9. CDR1 and CDR2 (germline): LGHDT, YNNKEL (reference sequence). This CDR3 comprises 16 residues. The CDR3 coding sequence is TGTGCCAGCAGCCAAGATTGGCGGGAGGGCCGGGGCGAGCAGTACTTC. This encodes CASSQDWREGRGEQYF.

The J gene is TRBJ1-2, the V gene TRBV27; D remains unclear. Trimming shortened V by 2 bases and J by 4 bases, and 8 bases separated the two germline ends. The CDR3 totals 13 residues. Germline lookup yields CDR1 MNHEY and CDR2 SMNVEV (reference sequence). The CDR3 is CASSLRPFYGYTF. The CDR3 DNA follows: TGTGCCAGCAGTTTACGACCCTTCTATGGCTACACCTTC.

This clonotype has only a few counts. J is TRBJ2-6 and V is TRBV5-1; 9 positions agree with TRBD1. The length of the CDR3 is 16 residues. The V gene's germline CDR1 is SGHRS and CDR2 YFSETQ. Unmatched junction bases numbered 4, after V lost 6 bases and J lost 0 bases. Here the CDR3 reads CASNPQGASGANVLTF. The CDR3 DNA follows: TGCGCCAGCAACCCACAGGGGGCCTCTGGGGCCAACGTCCTGACTTTC.

The gene calls are TRBV19 and TRBJ1-4, with D perhaps matching TRBD1 (6 bases). V gave up 5 bases and J gave up 2 bases, with 12 bases separating them. The CDR3 length is 15 residues. Germline V gene sequence: CDR1 LNHDA, CDR2 SQIVND (reference sequence). Here the CDR3 reads CASSSFQGTNEKLFF. CDR3 nucleotides: TGTGCCAGTAGTTCCTTCCAGGGGACTAATGAAAAACTGTTTTTT.

The J gene is TRBJ2-7, the V gene TRBV12-3 or TRBV12-4; 7 bases are a match to TRBD1. The CDR3 totals 13 residues. V trimming: 6 bases; J trimming: 5 bases; junction bases outside the gene matches: 7. CDR3 DNA sequence: TGTGCCAGCAGCCCGGCAGGGGGACACGAGCAGTACTTC. Translation gives CASSPAGGHEQYF.

This clonotype has just a few counts. The chain employs TRBV6-6 and TRBJ2-1; D is undetermined. The V end was cut by 3 bases, the J end by 0 bases, with 6 bases between. Germline-derived CDR1 and CDR2 are MNHNY and SVGAGI (reference sequence). This CDR3 comprises 14 residues. The CDR3 sequence is CASSYRSSYNEQFF. The CDR3 region has the DNA TGTGCCAGCAGTTATAGGAGCTCCTACAATGAGCAGTTCTTC.

This clonotype was detected only a few times. The chain is built from TRBV7-9 and TRBJ1-2; no clear D. V lost 4 bases to trimming and J lost 4 bases, with 16 bases between them. Germline V CDR1 and CDR2: SEHNR, FQNEAQ (reference sequence). The CDR3 spans 15 residues. The CDR3 reads CASSSTLGQLYGYTF. The DNA of the CDR3 is TGTGCCAGCAGCTCGACCCTTGGGCAGCTCTATGGCTACACCTTC. Full variable domain (rest looked up from reference TRBV7-9 and TRBJ1-2): DTGVSQNPRHKITKRGQNVTFRCDPISEHNRLYWYRQTLGQGPEFLTYFQNEAQLEKSRLLSDRFSAERPKGSFSTLEIQRTEQGDSAMYLCASSSTLGQLYGYTFGSGTRLTVV.

Only a few counts were recorded for this clonotype. This chain uses TRBV6-1 with TRBJ2-2; D is unclear. The CDR3 is made up of 15 amino acids. Trimming took off 6 bases at V and 6 bases at J, with 17 bases between the two ends. Germline V gene lookup returns CDR1 MNHNS and CDR2 SASEGT. The CDR3 loop is CASSPVGSPSGELFF. CDR3 nucleotides: TGTGCCAGCAGCCCGGTTGGGTCCCCCTCCGGGGAGCTGTTTTTT.

This rearrangement joins TRBV7-9 to TRBJ2-2; no definite D call. The CDR3 totals 12 residues. The germline gives CDR1 SEHNR, CDR2 FQNEAQ (reference sequence). V was cut by 0 bases and J by 9 bases, with 5 bases left in between. The DNA for the CDR3 is TGTGCCAGCAGCTTAGCAGCCAGGGAGCTGTTTTTT. Its translation: CASSLAARELFF.

This clonotype has at least ten counts. The chain carries TRBV12-3 or TRBV12-4 and TRBJ2-2; no clear D. This CDR3 is 15 amino acids long. Trimming removed 3 bases from V and 1 base from J, with 9 bases in between. In DNA, the CDR3 is TGTGCCAGCAGTTTCGCAGAATTGAACACCGGGGAGCTGTTTTTT. Translating it yields CASSFAELNTGELFF.

The genes are TRBV13 and TRBJ2-3, with 9 bases matching TRBD1. This CDR3 has 19 residues. The V and J ends lost 3 bases and 2 bases, in that order; junction bases with no gene match: 15. Germline V gives CDR1 PRHDT, CDR2 FYEKMQ (reference sequence). The CDR3 bases are TGTGCCAGCAGCTTTAGACCCCCTTTACAGGGGGCGTACACAGATACGCAGTATTTT. Its translation is CASSFRPPLQGAYTDTQYF.

The V call is TRBV20-1, the J call TRBJ1-1; no clear D gene. Germline lookup yields CDR1 DFQATT and CDR2 SNEGSKA (reference sequence). The V end was cut by 2 bases, the J end by 0 bases, with 10 bases between. The CDR3 is made up of 14 amino acids. The CDR3 reads CSARPNYMNTEAFF. The CDR3 DNA sequence: TGCAGTGCTAGACCGAACTATATGAACACTGAAGCTTTCTTT.

This clonotype has a handful of counts. This chain connects TRBV27 to TRBJ2-3, with D hard to call. The germline V gene has CDR1 MNHEY and CDR2 SMNVEV (reference sequence). The CDR3 length is 16 residues. Deletions cut 0 bases from V and 1 base from J, with 11 bases between. The CDR3 region is CASSLSSETRTDTQYF. DNA for the CDR3: TGTGCCAGCAGTTTATCATCTGAAACTCGCACAGATACGCAGTATTTT.